The 19 T cell receptor beta chains presented below share a single source sample, sequenced in a study of T cell clonality in common variable immunodeficiency (dated by TCRdb to the mid-2010s). The method behind the library was the immunoSEQ multiplex PCR assay. Here the immuneACCESS table is served through TCRdb, limited to in-frame sequences with V and J called. Missing clones are a known gap in these copies; in checked studies unresolved V genes cover under half, and the rest lacks a known reason. The table for this sample lists more than 65,000 clones, none of them counted only once. The ten largest account for over 0.7% of the sample. Sequenced material: peripheral blood mononuclear cells. These receptors all come from a person aged 18 to 69 in good health.

Turning to this clone: The DNA ends 3 residues before the CDR3 does, and the rest of the CDR3 is filled in from the germline J gene. The V gene is TRBV10-2, the J gene TRBJ2-7; 7 bases map to TRBD1. V shed 3 bases, J shed 0 bases, and the junction held 8 bases outside the gene matches. The CDR3 totals 16 residues. Germline-derived CDR1 and CDR2 are WSHSY and SAAADI. CDR3 bases read: TGCGCCAGCAGTGATTTACCGGGACAGAGCTCCTACGAG. Translated, it gives CASSDLPGQSSYE. The full CDR3 protein reads CASSDLPGQSSYEQYF.

This clone came up many times. The DNA ends 3 residues before the CDR3 does, and the rest of the CDR3 is filled in from the germline J gene. The chain links TRBV20-1 to TRBJ2-1; 12 nucleotides line up with TRBD1. Germline-derived CDR1 and CDR2 are DFQATT and SNEGSKA (reference sequence). J was trimmed by 0 bases and V by 5 bases; bases with no gene match: 5. CDR3 length equals 16 residues. The CDR3 bases that were read are TGCAGTGCTCCCGGGACAGGGGGCCCCTCCTACAATGAG. Amino acid sequence: CSAPGTGGPSYNE. Given in full, the CDR3 is CSAPGTGGPSYNEQFF.

This clone occurred many times. The read halts 3 residues ahead of the CDR3 end, with the missing end drawn from the germline J gene. This rearrangement joins TRBV7-2 to TRBJ2-7, with no clear D. There are 12 residues in the CDR3. Per germline, CDR1 SGHTA and CDR2 FQGNSA. Trimming left V 7 bases short and J 1 base short, with 8 bases between. Incomplete CDR3 DNA: TGTGCCAGCATCCCTCTGTCCTACGAG. Residues: CASIPLSYE. In full, the CDR3 is CASIPLSYEQYF.

This clone has ten or more counts. The CDR3 end falls 3 residues outside the read, so it is completed with the germline J gene. The gene calls are TRBV7-9 and TRBJ1-2, with a possible D match to TRBD1 (5 bases). The CDR3 loop spans 14 amino acids. Germline assignment: CDR1 SEHNR and CDR2 FQNEAQ (reference sequence). The V gene lost 0 bases and the J gene lost 5 bases, with 10 bases spanning the gap. The CDR3 protein is CASSLARGGYGYTF. CDR3 DNA, as far as it was read: TGTGCCAGCAGCTTAGCCCGGGGGGGATATGGC.

Ten or more counts support this clone. Read sequence stops 3 residues before the CDR3 end, and the germline J gene provides the missing end. The chain uses TRBV20-1 and TRBJ2-1; a weak D match, TRBD2 (5 bases). V was pared by 6 bases and J by 9 bases, with 24 bases between. CDR3 length: 15 residues. Germline V gene sequence: CDR1 DFQATT, CDR2 SNEGSKA (reference sequence). The covered CDR3 bases are TGCAGTGCCAGTCTTTCTAGCCGACGGCACGCTGAG. Its translation is CSASLSSRRHAE. The entire CDR3 protein reads CSASLSSRRHAEQFF.

This clone was detected ten times or more. The read ends 3 residues shy of where the CDR3 ends; the end is completed using the germline J gene. The rearrangement uses TRBV30 and TRBJ2-1, with 7 bases fitting TRBD2. From germline, CDR1 is GTSNPN and CDR2 SVGIG (reference sequence). The CDR3 is 13 amino acids. The V gene end was trimmed by 7 bases and the J gene end by 5 bases; junction bases not matched to a gene: 8. Incomplete CDR3 DNA: TGTGCCTTACCCAAGCGGGGCAACAATGAG. Translating gives CALPKRGNNE. The entire CDR3 is CALPKRGNNEQFF. Filled out from reference TRBV30 and TRBJ2-1, the complete variable domain reads SQTIHQWPATLVQPVGSPLSLECTVEGTSNPNLYWYRQAAGRGLQLLFYSVGIGQISSEVPQNLSASRPQDRQFILSSKKLLLSDSGFYLCALPKRGNNEQFFGPGTRLTVL.

This clone came up many times. The read ends 3 residues shy of where the CDR3 ends; the end is completed using the germline J gene. This rearrangement joins TRBV20-1 to TRBJ2-3, with TRBD1 as a possible D gene (6 bases). The CDR3 totals 12 residues. CDR1 is DFQATT and CDR2 is SNEGSKA in the germline V gene (reference sequence). Deletions cut 6 bases from V and 7 bases from J, with 14 bases between. The CDR3 loop is CSATGPGHTQYF. CDR3 bases read: TGCAGTGCAACAGGGCCCGGACATACG.

This clone was seen at least ten times. CDR3 in amino acids: CASSSGQTSYNEQFF. CDR3 bases read: TGTGCCAGCAGCTCGGGACAGACCTCCTACAATGAG. This chain links TRBV11-2 with TRBJ2-1; 7 bases map to TRBD1. The CDR3 is cut off 3 residues early in the read; its end comes from the germline J gene. The J segment lost 0 bases and the V segment lost 4 bases, leaving 3 bases of the junction unmatched. The length of the CDR3 is 15 residues. Germline-derived CDR1 and CDR2 are SGHAT and FQNNGV. The full variable domain, its missing parts supplied by reference TRBV11-2 and TRBJ2-1, is EAGVAQSPRYKIIEKRQSVAFWCNPISGHATLYWYQQILGQGPKLLIQFQNNGVVDDSQLPKDRFSAERLKGVDSTLKIQPAKLEDSAVYLCASSSGQTSYNEQFFGPGTRLTVL.

This clone was counted ten times or more. The read terminates 3 residues before the CDR3 end, so the remaining end is supplied by the germline J gene. The chain uses TRBV5-4 and TRBJ2-5, with TRBD1 matching 7 bases. CDR3 length equals 15 residues. Germline CDR1 reads SGHNT; CDR2 reads YYREEE (reference sequence). J lost 1 base, V lost 1 base, and 4 bases had no gene match. The part of the CDR3 DNA that was read is TGTGCCAGCAGCTTGAGAGGGGGCGTCCAAGAGACC. Translated: CASSLRGGVQET. The full CDR3 protein is CASSLRGGVQETQYF.

This clone has at least ten counts. The CDR3 is cut off 3 residues early in the read; its end comes from the germline J gene. This chain connects TRBV5-6 to TRBJ2-3, with unresolved D. The V and J ends lost 4 bases and 6 bases respectively, with 12 bases between them. This CDR3 region has 13 residues. Germline assignment: CDR1 SGHDT and CDR2 YYEEEE. Incomplete CDR3 DNA: TGTGCCAGCAGCCTGACCGGAGCGGATACG. Its translation: CASSLTGADT. The entire CDR3 protein reads CASSLTGADTQYF.

The sample holds many counts of this clone. The read stops 3 residues short of the end of the CDR3; the missing end is completed from the germline J gene. The sample holds other DNA sequences that translate to the same CDR3. The chain links TRBV20-1 to TRBJ2-1; no firm D call. This CDR3 contains 14 residues. Germline values: CDR1 DFQATT, CDR2 SNEGSKA (reference sequence). Between the trimmed V and J ends, which lost 1 base and 0 bases, there was a span of 7 bases. The DNA read from the CDR3 is TGCAGTGCTAGAGGCGGAAGCTCCTACAATGAG. Protein: CSARGGSSYNE. The complete CDR3 protein is CSARGGSSYNEQFF.

This clone came up many times. The read comes to an end 3 residues before the CDR3 does, leaving the germline J gene to fill in the end. The rearrangement joins TRBV7-8 to TRBJ2-3; 8 bases are a match to TRBD2. The CDR3 spans 14 residues. V lost 2 bases, J lost 6 bases, and 4 bases stayed unmatched. Germline V CDR1 and CDR2: SGHVS, FQNEAQ. Incomplete CDR3 DNA: TGTGCCAGCAGCTTACGGACTAGCAGGGATACG. Its protein product is CASSLRTSRDT. The whole CDR3 region reads CASSLRTSRDTQYF.

This clone was recorded many times. The missing CDR3 end, 3 residues past where the read stops, is filled in from the germline J gene. The chain is built from TRBV20-1 and TRBJ2-3, with TRBD2 as a possible D gene (7 bases). Germline V gene sequence: CDR1 DFQATT, CDR2 SNEGSKA (reference sequence). The CDR3 has 15 residues. V shed 6 bases and J shed 2 bases, with 18 bases lying between them. The sequenced part of the CDR3 DNA is TGCAGTGCGAGGGGGGGAGGTGGGGACACAGATACG. Translating gives CSARGGGGDTDT. The full CDR3 protein is CSARGGGGDTDTQYF.

With regard to this clone: The CDR3 extends 3 residues past the end of the read, so its final part is completed from the germline J gene. The rearrangement links TRBV5-6 to TRBJ1-2; D may be TRBD1 (6 bases). This CDR3 comprises 15 residues. Germline V gene sequence: CDR1 SGHDT, CDR2 YYEEEE. Trimming removed 0 bases from V and 4 bases from J, with 13 bases in between. CDR3 sequence reads: CASSLVRGALYGYTF. The CDR3 DNA, read in part, is TGTGCCAGCAGCTTGGTACGGGGGGCCCTCTATGGC.

This clone was detected ten times or more. The read terminates 3 residues before the CDR3 end, so the remaining end is supplied by the germline J gene. The chain uses TRBV5-4 and TRBJ1-4; 8 nucleotides agree with TRBD1. CDR3 length: 16 residues. The junction had 9 bases not matched to a gene; V was cut back by 5 bases and J by 3 bases. Germline V gene data show CDR1 as SGHNT and CDR2 as YYREEE (reference sequence). CDR3: CASSLNRGASNEKLFF. The CDR3 DNA, read in part, is TGTGCCAGCAGTCTCAACAGGGGGGCCTCTAATGAAAAA.

This clone was seen ten or more times. The read ends 3 residues early relative to the CDR3; the germline J gene fills the gap. The genes are TRBV18 and TRBJ2-1; 9 bases align to TRBD1. The V gene's germline CDR1 is KGHSH and CDR2 LQKENI. The CDR3 sequence is 14 residues long. Trimming at V came to 10 bases and at J to 3 bases, leaving 7 bases not matched to a gene. CDR3 amino acids: CATVRDRVYNEQFF. Partial CDR3 DNA: TGTGCCACGGTCAGGGACAGGGTCTACAATGAG.

This clone appeared many times. The read is 3 residues too short to cover the CDR3 end, so that end is filled in from the germline J gene. The V gene is TRBV7-2, the J gene TRBJ1-5, with D hard to call. Trimming cost V 1 base and J 7 bases, with 8 bases left between them. This CDR3 comprises 13 residues. CDR1 and CDR2 (germline): SGHTA, FQGNSA. This CDR3 is CASSLGHPQPQHF. CDR3 DNA (partial): TGTGCCAGCAGCTTAGGGCATCCCCAGCCC.

This clone was detected many times. The read falls 3 residues short of the CDR3 end, and the missing part is taken from the germline J gene. The V and J genes are TRBV2 and TRBJ1-4; D call uncertain. The CDR3 spans 14 residues. Germline V gene sequence: CDR1 SNHLY, CDR2 FYNNEI. V was clipped by 7 bases and J by 4 bases, with 13 bases between them. The DNA read from the CDR3 is TGTGCCAGCAACCTTTGGGCCGATAATGAAAAA. Translation gives CASNLWADNEK. The full CDR3 reads CASNLWADNEKLFF.

In this sample, this clone turned up many times. The CDR3 end falls 3 residues outside the read, so it is completed with the germline J gene. This chain links TRBV10-1 with TRBJ2-1; 11 bases are shared with TRBD1. The germline V gene has CDR1 WNHNN and CDR2 SYGVQD (reference sequence). The CDR3 length is 15 residues. With V trimmed by 3 bases and J by 3 bases, 1 base remained unmatched. The CDR3 loop reads CASSDGTGGYNEQFF. The sequenced part of the CDR3 DNA is TGCGCCAGCAGTGACGGGACAGGGGGCTACAATGAG.